This T cell receptor (beta chain) was observed in a study of blood T cell repertoires in COVID-19. On the study more broadly: T cells, B-cell-depleted T cells, or PBMCs provided the cDNA or gDNA that served as material.

Assay: immunoSEQ multiplex PCR; the TCRdb copy retains only in-frame clones and omits some. Altogether roughly 150,000 clones are present, 75% to 80% being singletons, with the ten largest covering 14%. The CDR3 length is 15 residues. Germline CDR1 is MNHEY and CDR2 is SMNVEV (reference sequence). V lost 2 bases, J lost 5 bases, and 4 bases stayed unmatched. The J gene is TRBJ2-1, the V gene TRBV27; 9 bases align to TRBD2. This clonotype originated in a woman older than 75 with acute or convalescent COVID-19. The sequencing input was peripheral blood. DNA of the CDR3: TGTGCCAGCAGTTTAGCGGGAGGGCCTAACAATGAGCAGTTCTTC. It encodes CASSLAGGPNNEQFF.